The 2 T cell receptor beta chains given below trace back to one sample, sequenced in a study of T cells expressing NK-cell markers. TCRdb re-called the 5' RACE reads; one entry per CDR3 protein, DNA not given. The specimen's table records about 260,000 distinct CDR3 sequences. The sequenced material came from blood T cells: a sorted CD56 or NKG2C T cell subset, CD4+ or CD8+ T cells, or bulk PBMC T cells (not recorded which). These receptors were taken from a woman between 18 and 69 years old in good health.

This chain joins TRBV6-2 or TRBV6-3 and TRBJ2-5. This CDR3 region has 14 residues. The germline CDR1 and CDR2 sequences are MNHEY and SVGEGT. The CDR3 region is CASSYSEIQETQYF.

The chain couples TRBV15 to TRBJ1-5; TCRdb picks TRBD1, but there is no DNA to check that call. This CDR3 has 15 amino acids. Germline V gives CDR1 LNHNV, CDR2 YYDKDF (reference sequence). The CDR3 sequence: CATSRDRGSDQPQHF.